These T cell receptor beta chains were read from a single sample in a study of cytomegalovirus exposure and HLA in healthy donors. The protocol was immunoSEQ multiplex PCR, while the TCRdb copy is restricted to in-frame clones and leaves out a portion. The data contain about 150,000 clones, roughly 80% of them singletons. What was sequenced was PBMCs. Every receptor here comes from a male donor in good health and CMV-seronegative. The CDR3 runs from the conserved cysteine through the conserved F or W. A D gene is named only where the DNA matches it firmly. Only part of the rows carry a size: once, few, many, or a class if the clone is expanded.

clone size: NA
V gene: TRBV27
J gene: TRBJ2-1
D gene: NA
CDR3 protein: CASSLLLAGGGSEQFF
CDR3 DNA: TGTGCCAGCAGTTTATTGCTGGCGGGTGGGGGCAGTGAGCAGTTCTTC

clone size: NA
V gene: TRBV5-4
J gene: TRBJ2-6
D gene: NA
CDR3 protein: CASSQGSGANVLTF
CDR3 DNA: TGTGCCAGCAGTCAGGGATCCGGGGCCAACGTCCTGACTTTC

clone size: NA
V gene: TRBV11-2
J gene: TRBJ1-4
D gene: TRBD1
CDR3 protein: CASSPTGGGGEKLFF
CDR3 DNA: TGTGCCAGCAGCCCGACAGGGGGTGGTGGTGAAAAACTGTTTTTT

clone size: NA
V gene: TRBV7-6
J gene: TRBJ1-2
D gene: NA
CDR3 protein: CASSLDTGTNYGYTF
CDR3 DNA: TGTGCCAGCAGCTTAGATACAGGGACTAACTATGGCTACACCTTC

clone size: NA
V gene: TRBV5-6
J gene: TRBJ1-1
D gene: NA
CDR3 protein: CASSFRQVNTEAFF
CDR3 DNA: TGTGCCAGCAGCTTCAGACAGGTAAACACTGAAGCTTTCTTT

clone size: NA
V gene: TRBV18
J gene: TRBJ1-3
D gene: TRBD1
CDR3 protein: CASSLLGTGSGNTIYF
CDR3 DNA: TGTGCCAGCTCACTTCTTGGGACAGGGTCTGGAAACACCATATATTTT

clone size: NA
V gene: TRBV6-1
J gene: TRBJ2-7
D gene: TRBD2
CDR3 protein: CASSPGLASYEQYF
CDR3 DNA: TGTGCCAGCAGTCCGGGACTAGCGTCCTACGAGCAGTACTTC

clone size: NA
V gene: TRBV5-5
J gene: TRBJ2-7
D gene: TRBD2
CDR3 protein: CASTSTRETEYF
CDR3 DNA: TGTGCCAGCACATCGACGCGGGAGACAGAGTACTTC

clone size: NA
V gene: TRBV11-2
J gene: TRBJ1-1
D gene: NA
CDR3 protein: CASSNQGLTNTEAFF
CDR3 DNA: TGTGCCAGCAGCAACCAGGGACTTACGAACACTGAAGCTTTCTTT

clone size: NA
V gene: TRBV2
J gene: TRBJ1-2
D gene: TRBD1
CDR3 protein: CASSRETGDGYTF
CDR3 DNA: TGTGCCAGCAGTCGGGAGACAGGGGATGGCTACACCTTC

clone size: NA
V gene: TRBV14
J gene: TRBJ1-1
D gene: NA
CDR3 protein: CASSQGYELGALTEAFF
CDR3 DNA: TGTGCCAGCAGCCAAGGTTATGAGTTAGGGGCTTTAACTGAAGCTTTCTTT

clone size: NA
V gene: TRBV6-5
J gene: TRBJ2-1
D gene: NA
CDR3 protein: CASSYSPQAFYNEQFF
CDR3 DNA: TGTGCCAGCAGTTACTCCCCGCAAGCCTTTTACAATGAGCAGTTCTTC

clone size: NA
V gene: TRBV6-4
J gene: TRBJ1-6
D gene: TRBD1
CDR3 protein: CASSDTPRGVINSPLHF
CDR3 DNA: TGTGCCAGCAGTGACACGCCCAGGGGGGTCATTAATTCACCCCTCCACTTT

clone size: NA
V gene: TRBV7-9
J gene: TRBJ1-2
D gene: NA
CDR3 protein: CASSGQGIVRGYTF
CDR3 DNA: TGTGCCAGCAGCGGTCAGGGAATAGTACGGGGCTACACCTTC

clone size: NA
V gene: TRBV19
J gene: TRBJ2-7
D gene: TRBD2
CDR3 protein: CASSFRTSFYEQYF
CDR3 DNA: TGTGCCAGTAGTTTCCGGACTAGCTTCTACGAGCAGTACTTC

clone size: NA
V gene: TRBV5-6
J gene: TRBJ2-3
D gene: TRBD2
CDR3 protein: CASQRWGTSGIGGTDTQYF
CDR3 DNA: TGTGCCAGCCAGCGCTGGGGGACTAGCGGGATCGGGGGCACAGATACGCAGTATTTT

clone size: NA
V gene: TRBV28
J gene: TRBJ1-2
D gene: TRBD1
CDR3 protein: CASLLSPGQEPSRGGGYTF
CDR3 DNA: TGTGCCAGCCTTCTGTCACCGGGACAGGAGCCGTCTAGGGGGGGAGGCTACACCTTC

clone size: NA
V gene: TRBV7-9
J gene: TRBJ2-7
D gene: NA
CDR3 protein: CASSYRDNDPYEQYF
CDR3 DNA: TGTGCCAGCAGCTACCGGGACAATGATCCCTACGAGCAGTACTTC

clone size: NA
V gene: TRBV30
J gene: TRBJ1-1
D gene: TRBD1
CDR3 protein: CAWDRAGTEAFF
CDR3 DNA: TGTGCCTGGGACAGGGCCGGAACTGAAGCTTTCTTT

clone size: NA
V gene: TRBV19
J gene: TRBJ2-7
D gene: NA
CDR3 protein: CASSIQGRTSYEQYF
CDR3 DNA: TGTGCCAGTAGTATTCAAGGCAGGACTTCCTACGAGCAGTACTTC

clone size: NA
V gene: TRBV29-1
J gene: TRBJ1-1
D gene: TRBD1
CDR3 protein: CSVGGQGNTEAFF
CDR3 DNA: TGCAGCGTTGGGGGACAGGGAAACACTGAAGCTTTCTTT

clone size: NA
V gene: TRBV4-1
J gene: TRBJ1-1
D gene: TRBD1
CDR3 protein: CASSQRQGFSFLLFRMNTEAFF
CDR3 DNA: TGCGCCAGCAGCCAAAGACAGGGATTCTCTTTCCTCCTTTTCCGTATGAACACTGAAGCTTTCTTT

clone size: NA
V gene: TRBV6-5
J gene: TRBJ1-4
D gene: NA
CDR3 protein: CASSDGPVEKLFF
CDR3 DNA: TGTGCCAGCAGTGATGGGCCAGTTGAAAAACTGTTTTTT

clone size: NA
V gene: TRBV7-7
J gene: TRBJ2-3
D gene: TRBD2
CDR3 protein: CASSKRLAGAKDTQYF
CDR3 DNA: TGTGCTAGCAGCAAAAGACTAGCGGGGGCAAAAGATACGCAGTATTTT

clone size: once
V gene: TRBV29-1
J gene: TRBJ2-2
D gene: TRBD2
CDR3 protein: CSVELGGTGELFF
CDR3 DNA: TGCAGCGTTGAATTGGGGGGGACCGGGGAGCTGTTTTTT

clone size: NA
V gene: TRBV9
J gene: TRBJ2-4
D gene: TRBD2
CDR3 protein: CASSGGGTSLAKNIQYF
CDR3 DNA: TGTGCCAGCAGCGGTGGGGGGACTAGCCTAGCCAAAAACATTCAGTACTTC

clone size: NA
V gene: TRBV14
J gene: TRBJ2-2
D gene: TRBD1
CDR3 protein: CASSHRGLTGELFF
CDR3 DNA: TGTGCCAGCAGCCACAGGGGGCTGACCGGGGAGCTGTTTTTT

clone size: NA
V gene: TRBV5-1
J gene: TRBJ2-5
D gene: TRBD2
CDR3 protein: CASSSGAGGPLETQYF
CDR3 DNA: TGCGCCAGCAGTTCCGGAGCGGGAGGGCCTTTGGAGACCCAGTACTTC

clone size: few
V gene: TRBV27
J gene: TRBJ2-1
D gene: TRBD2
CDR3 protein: CASLPGTSGLSSYNEQFF
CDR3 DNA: TGTGCCAGCTTACCCGGGACTAGCGGGCTAAGCTCCTACAATGAGCAGTTCTTC